One sample yielded the 26 T cell receptor beta chains listed below, sequenced in a study of T cell clusters in autoimmune cytopenias. One tube held mixed TRB-A and TRB-B primer pools for touch-down PCR. TCRdb re-called the multiplex PCR reads and gives one entry per CDR3 protein, without DNA. The sample totals 8,000 to 8,500 distinct CDR3 sequences. Roughly 38,000 genome equivalents of blood DNA were amplified for TRB. Material for sequencing was peripheral blood. The receptors come from a human donor with an autoimmune cytopenia or autoimmune hepatitis (not recorded which).

Measured by frequency, this clonotype is medium-sized (0.01 to 0.1%). The V call is TRBV30, the J call TRBJ1-5; TCRdb's D call of TRBD1 is untestable without DNA. The CDR3 is made up of 15 amino acids. CDR1 is GTSNPN, CDR2 SVGIG, per germline (reference sequence). The CDR3 is CAWSVRDRRGSPQHF.

This chain links TRBV5-6 with TRBJ2-3. The CDR3 runs to 15 residues. Germline lookup yields CDR1 SGHDT and CDR2 YYEEEE. The CDR3 region is CASSSETGSTDTQYF.

This chain uses TRBV6-5 with TRBJ2-1; lacking DNA, the TRBD2 call made by TCRdb goes unchecked. Germline loops: CDR1 MNHEY, CDR2 SVGAGI. There are 15 residues in the CDR3. The CDR3 spells CASRPGLAGYNEQFF.

This clonotype is labeled medium-sized based on frequency. The chain recombines TRBV12-3 or TRBV12-4 with TRBJ2-3. CDR3 length: 13 residues. The CDR3 is CASSLSRGDTQYF.

This CDR3 is CASSFIGNTNQPQHF. This rearrangement joins TRBV27 to TRBJ1-5. The CDR3 sequence is 15 residues long. The germline CDR1 and CDR2 sequences are MNHEY and SMNVEV (reference sequence).

This clonotype registers medium-sized by frequency. The gene calls are TRBV29-1 and TRBJ2-7. This CDR3 has 13 amino acids. Germline loops: CDR1 SQVTM, CDR2 ANQGSEA. The CDR3 reads CSVKGQAGYEQYF.

This chain joins TRBV27 and TRBJ2-3; checking the TCRdb D call of TRBD1 is not possible without DNA. In germline, CDR1 is MNHEY, CDR2 SMNVEV (reference sequence). The CDR3 covers 16 residues. The CDR3 region is CASSPWGGALTDTQYF.

The chain carries TRBV27 and TRBJ2-5; lacking DNA, the TRBD1 call made by TCRdb goes unchecked. CDR1 and CDR2 from the germline V gene are MNHEY and SMNVEV (reference sequence). This CDR3 is 13 amino acids long. CDR3 protein: CASSYSREETQYF.

Frequency places this clonotype as medium-sized. The chain couples TRBV5-6 to TRBJ2-2; TCRdb designates TRBD2, a call that cannot be tested without DNA. Germline values: CDR1 SGHDT, CDR2 YYEEEE. This CDR3 contains 15 residues. This CDR3 is CASSFVGRDTGELFF.

The chain carries TRBV5-6 and TRBJ2-3; lacking DNA, the TRBD2 call made by TCRdb goes unchecked. CDR1 and CDR2 from the germline V gene are SGHDT and YYEEEE. The CDR3 runs to 17 residues. The chain's CDR3 is CASSLGLADTSTDTQYF.

This clonotype counts as medium-sized by frequency. This chain connects TRBV6-6 to TRBJ2-7; no DNA is available, so the TRBD1 call from TCRdb remains unchecked. Germline V lookup: CDR1 MNHNY, CDR2 SVGAGI (reference sequence). This CDR3 is built from 14 residues. Here the CDR3 reads CASSYDWGGDEQYF.

The chain is built from TRBV19 and TRBJ2-2; TCRdb's D call of TRBD1 is untestable without DNA. Germline V gene lookup returns CDR1 LNHDA and CDR2 SQIVND (reference sequence). The CDR3 totals 16 residues. CDR3: CASKGTGTVNTGELFF.

The chain links TRBV27 to TRBJ2-2; TCRdb designates TRBD1, a call that cannot be tested without DNA. The CDR3 is 15 residues long. Germline loops: CDR1 MNHEY, CDR2 SMNVEV (reference sequence). This chain's CDR3 is CASSLRQGGTGELFF.

The chain uses TRBV27 and TRBJ2-6. The CDR3 sequence is 13 residues long. Per the germline V gene, CDR1 is MNHEY and CDR2 is SMNVEV (reference sequence). CDR3 region: CASSNSGANVLTF.

This clonotype counts as medium-sized by frequency. This chain joins TRBV6-5 and TRBJ1-4; absent DNA, TCRdb's TRBD1 call cannot be checked. The CDR3 spans 13 residues. Germline CDR1 is MNHEY and CDR2 is SVGAGI. The CDR3 is CASTPRQGEKLFF.

This sequence joins TRBV27 and TRBJ2-2; the D call from TCRdb, TRBD2, cannot be confirmed without DNA. The germline V gene has CDR1 MNHEY and CDR2 SMNVEV (reference sequence). This CDR3 has 16 amino acids. CDR3 protein: CASSFIAGGPSGELFF.

This rearrangement joins TRBV4-2 to TRBJ1-6. This CDR3 has 16 amino acids. Germline V gene lookup returns CDR1 LGHNA and CDR2 YNFKEQ. This chain's CDR3 is CASSQDPESNNSPLHF.

Judged by frequency, this clonotype is medium-sized. J is TRBJ2-3 and V is TRBV13; absent DNA, TCRdb's TRBD1 call cannot be checked. The V gene's germline CDR1 is PRHDT and CDR2 FYEKMQ (reference sequence). This CDR3 contains 17 residues. CDR3 protein: CASSLEPPGASTDTQYF.

V gene TRBV7-9 combines with J gene TRBJ2-7; without DNA, the TCRdb call of TRBD2 cannot be checked. This CDR3 comprises 14 residues. Germline CDR1 is SEHNR and CDR2 is FQNEAQ (reference sequence). The CDR3 here is CASSPGLAEYEQYF.

The chain carries TRBV5-6 and TRBJ2-7; TCRdb gives TRBD1 as the D gene, but with no DNA this cannot be confirmed. There are 13 residues in the CDR3. Germline lookup yields CDR1 SGHDT and CDR2 YYEEEE. The CDR3 sequence is CASTGTHAGEQYF. The full variable domain, in which reference TRBV5-6 and TRBJ2-7 provide the parts outside the CDR3, is DAGVTQSPTHLIKTRGQQVTLRCSPKSGHDTVSWYQQALGQGPQFIFQYYEEEERQRGNFPDRFSGHQFPNYSSELNVNALLLGDSALYLCASTGTHAGEQYFGPGTRLTVT.

This CDR3 reads CASSYLGQGESPLHF. This chain connects TRBV6-5 to TRBJ1-6; the TRBD1 assignment by TCRdb is unverifiable without DNA. This CDR3 region has 15 residues. The germline CDR1 and CDR2 sequences are MNHEY and SVGAGI.

The J gene is TRBJ1-1, the V gene TRBV6-1. The germline CDR1 and CDR2 sequences are MNHNS and SASEGT. The CDR3 loop spans 14 amino acids. CDR3: CASSLGRLNTEAFF.

V usage is TRBV12-3 or TRBV12-4 and J usage is TRBJ2-1; without DNA, the TCRdb call of TRBD1 cannot be checked. The CDR3 runs 15 residues. The CDR3 protein is CASSPPGQRYNEQFF.

The CDR3 spells CAWWTNNEKLFF. The chain has TRBV30 and TRBJ1-4. Germline V gives CDR1 GTSNPN, CDR2 SVGIG (reference sequence). The CDR3 is made up of 12 amino acids. The whole variable domain, remainder taken from reference TRBV30 and TRBJ1-4, is SQTIHQWPATLVQPVGSPLSLECTVEGTSNPNLYWYRQAAGRGLQLLFYSVGIGQISSEVPQNLSASRPQDRQFILSSKKLLLSDSGFYLCAWWTNNEKLFFGSGTQLSVL.

The gene calls are TRBV5-5 and TRBJ2-5; TCRdb proposes TRBD1, but this gene call is untestable without DNA. This CDR3 region has 17 residues. From germline, CDR1 is SGHKS and CDR2 YYEKEE (reference sequence). This CDR3 is CASSPEGDRGKRETQYF.

V gene TRBV6-2 or TRBV6-3 combines with J gene TRBJ1-1; TCRdb names TRBD1, which stays unverified in the absence of DNA. The CDR3 runs 14 residues. Germline loops: CDR1 MNHEY, CDR2 SVGEGT. CDR3 residues: CASSYVGTNTEAFF.